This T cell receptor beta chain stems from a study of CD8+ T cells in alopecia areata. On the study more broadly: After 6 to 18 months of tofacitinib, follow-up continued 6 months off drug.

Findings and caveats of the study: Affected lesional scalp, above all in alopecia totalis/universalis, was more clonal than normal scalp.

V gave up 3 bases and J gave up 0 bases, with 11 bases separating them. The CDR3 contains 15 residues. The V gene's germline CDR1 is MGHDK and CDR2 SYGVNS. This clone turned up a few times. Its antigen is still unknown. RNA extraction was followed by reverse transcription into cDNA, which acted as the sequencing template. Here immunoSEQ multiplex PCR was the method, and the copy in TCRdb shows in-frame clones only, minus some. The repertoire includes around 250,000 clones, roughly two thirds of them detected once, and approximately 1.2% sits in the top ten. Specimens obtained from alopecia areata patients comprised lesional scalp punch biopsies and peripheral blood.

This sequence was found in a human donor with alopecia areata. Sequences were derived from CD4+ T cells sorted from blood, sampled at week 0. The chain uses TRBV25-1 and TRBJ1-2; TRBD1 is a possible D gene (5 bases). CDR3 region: CASSDAQGANYGYTF. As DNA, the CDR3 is TGTGCCAGCAGTGACGCCCAGGGAGCTAACTATGGCTACACCTTC.